Included here is one T cell receptor (beta chain) sequence, with context. Its antigen is not known. The sample belongs to a study of identical twins. General observations from the study: Excess low generation probability was seen in twin-shared out-of-frame alpha sequences. Cord blood beta clonotypes that were abundant carried fewer insertions, and memory repertoires showed no such trend. Within monozygotic twins, out-of-frame TCR alpha sharing was underestimated by the models.

Only healthy Caucasians were included as donors. The germline gives CDR1 SGHTA, CDR2 FQGTGA. The junction had 9 bases not matched to a gene; V was cut back by 8 bases and J by 5 bases. The CDR3 loop spans 14 amino acids. TCRdb itself ran the 5' RACE reads through MiXCR, one entry per CDR3 protein. The sample has about 920,000 distinct CDR3 sequences; 12% are singletons. Separately, the same data were catalogued under a study of yellow fever vaccine responses in identical twins.

The origin of this receptor is a woman aged 18-35 years in good health. Sequencing was done on a sample of PBMCs. This chain uses TRBV7-3 with TRBJ2-1; 7 nucleotides match TRBD2. CDR3 nucleotide sequence: TGTGCCAGCCCTACCCTGGCGGGAGACAATGAGCAGTTCTTC. This translates into CASPTLAGDNEQFF.